These T cell receptor beta chains were read from a single sample in a study of radiotherapy plus CTLA-4 blockade in lung cancer. This table comes from immunoSEQ multiplex PCR, and its TCRdb copy is limited to in-frame clones, with some not included. The profile shows over 80,000 clones, 83% of them singletons. This material consisted of peripheral blood, taken from a patient treated with radiotherapy plus ipilimumab. The receptors originated from a human donor with non-small cell lung cancer who had stable disease on radiotherapy plus ipilimumab. Both conserved end residues are part of each CDR3. D genes are given only for firm matches.

v_call d_call cdr3_aa
TRBV29-1 . CSVGKGGGSYNEQFF
TRBV30 . CAWRAFNLGAGANVLTF
TRBV11-2 . CASSPPGSATTSYEQYF
TRBV25-1 . CASSVTGIHQPQHF
TRBV6-6 . CASSYQGDNQPQHF
TRBV11-3 . CASSKLIVGKTYEQYF
TRBV2 . CASGEGTVTYEQYF
TRBV4-1 TRBD1 CASSQNLDREETQYF
TRBV5-6 . CASSFRGAGVDQPQHF
TRBV4-2 TRBD1 CASSPTGPYGYTF
TRBV7-2 . CASSQNTDTQYF
TRBV2 TRBD1 CASRETGTGELFF
TRBV21-1 . CASSKAGQNTGELFF
TRBV19 TRBD2 CASSVGLAGNEQYF
TRBV11-3 . CASSPGLSYEQYF
TRBV5-1 . CASSLDRPNTGELFF
TRBV21-1 . CASSPGTSGGSSYEQYF
TRBV19 . CATRRGARDNSPLHF
TRBV2 TRBD1 CASSRSGTENYNEQFF
TRBV9 TRBD1 CASSASRDSVPNQPQHF
TRBV9 . CASSVKGSSYEQYF
TRBV11-2 . CASSRRGGGGNQPQHF
TRBV6-1 . CASSYGETQYF
TRBV5-5 . CASSLGGSGNTIYF
TRBV5-4 . CASSLGRGGDTQYF
TRBV6-5 TRBD1 CASRSGTGDTEAFF
TRBV30 . CAWSNNYEQYF
TRBV21-1 . CASGFRTEAFF
TRBV19 . CASSRARFGSSYNEQFF
TRBV28 . CASSLVSLGRLGAEAFF
TRBV6-5 . CASSYEFGNEQFF
TRBV19 . CASSTLGGSNTEAFF
TRBV27 . CASRPLSGANVLTF
TRBV9 TRBD2 CASSVWREAGTGELFF
TRBV2 . CASIGGMRTQETQYF
TRBV5-1 . CASSPGQPRGYGYTF
TRBV28 TRBD2 CASSFEAGGPGTGELFF
TRBV7-9 . CASKEGGYNYGYTF
TRBV28 TRBD1 CASSSSTGNNSPLHF
TRBV28 . CASLGSDESSGNTIYF
TRBV9 . CASSVGVTDTQYF
TRBV7-9 . CASSPVRGEAFF
TRBV7-8 TRBD2 CASSLVWGTSVSEQFF
TRBV7-3 . CASSTARHNEQFF
TRBV6-1 . CASSDLGGAPDQPQHF
TRBV7-9 . CASSSLRGRGYEQYF
TRBV9 . CASSVAGSAPGTDTQYF
TRBV13 . CASSLGPGTRTQYF
TRBV4-1 TRBD2 CASSPWGTGGSFTDTQYF